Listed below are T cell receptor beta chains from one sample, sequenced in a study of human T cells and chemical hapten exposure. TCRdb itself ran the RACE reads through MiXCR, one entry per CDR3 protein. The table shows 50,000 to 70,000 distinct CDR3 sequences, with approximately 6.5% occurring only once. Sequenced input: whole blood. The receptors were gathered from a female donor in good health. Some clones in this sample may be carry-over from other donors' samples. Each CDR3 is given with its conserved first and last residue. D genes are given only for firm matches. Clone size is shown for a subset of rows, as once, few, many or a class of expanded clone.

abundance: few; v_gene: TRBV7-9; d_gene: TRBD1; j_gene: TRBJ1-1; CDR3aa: CASSSEGDRDILRTEAFF; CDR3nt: TGTGCCAGCAGCTCAGAAGGGGACAGGGATATTTTGAGAACTGAAGCTTTCTTT
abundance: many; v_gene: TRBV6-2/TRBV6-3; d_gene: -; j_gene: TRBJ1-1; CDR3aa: CASRVEKEAFF; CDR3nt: TGTGCCAGCAGAGTAGAGAAAGAAGCTTTCTTT
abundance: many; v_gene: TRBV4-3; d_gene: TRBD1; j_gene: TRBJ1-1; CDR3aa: CASSQDRVQAFF; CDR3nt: TGCGCCAGCAGCCAGGACAGGGTACAAGCTTTCTTT
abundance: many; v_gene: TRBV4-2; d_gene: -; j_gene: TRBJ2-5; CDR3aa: CASSQDNMRLGETQYF; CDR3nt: TGTGCCAGCAGCCAAGATAATATGAGACTAGGAGAGACCCAGTACTTC
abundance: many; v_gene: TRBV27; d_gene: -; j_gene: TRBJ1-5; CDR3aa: CASSLLSNQPQHF; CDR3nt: TGTGCCAGCAGCCTCTTAAGCAATCAGCCCCAGCATTTT
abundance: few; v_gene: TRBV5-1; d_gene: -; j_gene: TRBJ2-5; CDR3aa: CASSLGQAETQYF; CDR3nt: TGCGCCAGCAGCTTGGGACAGGCAGAGACCCAGTACTTC
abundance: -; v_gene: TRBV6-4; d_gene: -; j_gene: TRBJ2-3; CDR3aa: CASSELGGEADTQYF; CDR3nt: TGTGCCAGCAGTGAACTTGGGGGTGAGGCAGATACGCAGTATTTT
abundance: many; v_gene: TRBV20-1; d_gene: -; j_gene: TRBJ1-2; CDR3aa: CSARDAHDLLGYTF; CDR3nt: TGCAGTGCTAGAGATGCCCATGATCTTCTCGGCTACACCTTC
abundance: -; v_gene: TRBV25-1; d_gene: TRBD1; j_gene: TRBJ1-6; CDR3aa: CASSDWDRENSPLHF; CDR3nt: TGTGCCAGCAGTGACTGGGACAGGGAAAATTCACCCCTCCACTTT
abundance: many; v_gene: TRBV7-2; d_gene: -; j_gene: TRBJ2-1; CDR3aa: CASSLDSFGYNNEQFF; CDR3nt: TGTGCCAGCAGCTTAGACAGTTTCGGGTATAACAATGAGCAGTTCTTC
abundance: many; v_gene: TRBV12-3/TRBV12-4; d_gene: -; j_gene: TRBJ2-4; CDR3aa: CASSVGNIQYF; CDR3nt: TGTGCCAGCAGTGTTGGGAACATTCAGTACTTC
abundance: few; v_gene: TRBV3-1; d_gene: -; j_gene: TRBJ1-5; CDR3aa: CASSPSFGLNQPQHF; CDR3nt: TGTGCCAGCAGCCCAAGTTTCGGGCTCAATCAGCCCCAGCATTTT
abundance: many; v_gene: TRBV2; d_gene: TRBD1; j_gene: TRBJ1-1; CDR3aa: CASRVGQARAEAFF; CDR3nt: TGTGCCAGCAGGGTCGGACAGGCAAGAGCTGAAGCTTTCTTT
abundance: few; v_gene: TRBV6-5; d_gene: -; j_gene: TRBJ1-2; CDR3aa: CASSRYRESYGYTF; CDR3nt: TGTGCCAGCAGTCGCTACAGGGAGTCCTATGGCTACACCTTC
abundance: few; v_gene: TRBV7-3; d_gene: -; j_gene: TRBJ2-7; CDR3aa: CASSSDQTYEQYF; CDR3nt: TGTGCCAGCAGCTCCGACCAGACCTACGAGCAGTACTTC
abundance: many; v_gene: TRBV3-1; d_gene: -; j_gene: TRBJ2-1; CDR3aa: CASSQGGFSYNEQFF; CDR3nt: TGTGCCAGCAGCCAAGGGGGGTTCTCCTACAATGAGCAGTTCTTC
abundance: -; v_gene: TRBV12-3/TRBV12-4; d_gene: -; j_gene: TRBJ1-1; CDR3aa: CASSLSSEAFF; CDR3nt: TGTGCCAGCAGTTTATCGAGTGAAGCTTTCTTT
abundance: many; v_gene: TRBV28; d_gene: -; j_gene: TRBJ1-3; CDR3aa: CASSLSSGNTIYF; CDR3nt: TGTGCCAGCAGTTTATCCTCTGGAAACACCATATATTTT